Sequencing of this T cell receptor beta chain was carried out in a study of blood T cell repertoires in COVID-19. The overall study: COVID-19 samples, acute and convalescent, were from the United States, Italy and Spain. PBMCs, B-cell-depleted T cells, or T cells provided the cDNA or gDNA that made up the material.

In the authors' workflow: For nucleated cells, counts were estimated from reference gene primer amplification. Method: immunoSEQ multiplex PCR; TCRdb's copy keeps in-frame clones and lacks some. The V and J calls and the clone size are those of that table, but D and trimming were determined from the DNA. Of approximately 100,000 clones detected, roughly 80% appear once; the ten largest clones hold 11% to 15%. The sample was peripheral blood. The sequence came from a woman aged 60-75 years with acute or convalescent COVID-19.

CDR3 loop: CASSVGRAANYNEQFF. The DNA for the CDR3 is TGTGCCAGCAGCGTGGGAAGAGCGGCAAACTACAATGAGCAGTTCTTC. V is TRBV9 and J is TRBJ2-1, with D perhaps matching TRBD2 (5 bases). This CDR3 is built from 16 residues. Trimming removed 2 bases at V and 3 bases at J, with 15 bases between. Per the germline V gene, CDR1 is SGDLS and CDR2 is YYNGEE.